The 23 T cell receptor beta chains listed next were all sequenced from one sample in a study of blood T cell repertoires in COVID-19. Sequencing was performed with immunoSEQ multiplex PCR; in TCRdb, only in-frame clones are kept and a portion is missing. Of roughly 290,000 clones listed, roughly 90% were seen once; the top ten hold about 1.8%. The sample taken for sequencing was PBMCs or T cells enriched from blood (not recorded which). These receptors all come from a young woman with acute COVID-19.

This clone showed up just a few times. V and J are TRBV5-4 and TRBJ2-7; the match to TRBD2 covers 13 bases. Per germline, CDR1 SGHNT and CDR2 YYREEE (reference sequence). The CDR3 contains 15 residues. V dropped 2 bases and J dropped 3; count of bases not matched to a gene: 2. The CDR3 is CASSFGLAGDYEQYF. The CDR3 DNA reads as TGTGCCAGCAGCTTCGGACTAGCGGGAGACTACGAGCAGTACTTC. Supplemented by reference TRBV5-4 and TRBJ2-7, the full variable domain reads ETGVTQSPTHLIKTRGQQVTLRCSSQSGHNTVSWYQQALGQGPQFIFQYYREEENGRGNFPPRFSGLQFPNYSSELNVNALELDDSALYLCASSFGLAGDYEQYFGPGTRLTVT.

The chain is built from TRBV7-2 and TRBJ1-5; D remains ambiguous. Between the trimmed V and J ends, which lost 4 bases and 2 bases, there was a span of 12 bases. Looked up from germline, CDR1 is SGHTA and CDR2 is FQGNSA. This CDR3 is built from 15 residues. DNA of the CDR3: TGTGCCAGCAGCTCGGACGGGAGCCGCAATCAGCCCCAGCATTTT. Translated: CASSSDGSRNQPQHF.

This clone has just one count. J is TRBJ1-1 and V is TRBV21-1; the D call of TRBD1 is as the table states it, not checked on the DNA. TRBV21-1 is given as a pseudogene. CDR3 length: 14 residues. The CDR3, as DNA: TGTGCCAGCAGCAAAGATAGGACAATCACTGAAGCTTTCTTT. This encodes CASSKDRTITEAFF.

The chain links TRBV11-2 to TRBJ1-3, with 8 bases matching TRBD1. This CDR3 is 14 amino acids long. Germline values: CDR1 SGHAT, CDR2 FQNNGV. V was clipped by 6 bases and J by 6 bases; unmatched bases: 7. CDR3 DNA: TGTGCCAGCAGTCTTGGACAGGGTGCAAACACCATATATTTT. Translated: CASSLGQGANTIYF. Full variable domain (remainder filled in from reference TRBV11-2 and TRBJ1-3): EAGVAQSPRYKIIEKRQSVAFWCNPISGHATLYWYQQILGQGPKLLIQFQNNGVVDDSQLPKDRFSAERLKGVDSTLKIQPAKLEDSAVYLCASSLGQGANTIYFGEGSWLTVV.

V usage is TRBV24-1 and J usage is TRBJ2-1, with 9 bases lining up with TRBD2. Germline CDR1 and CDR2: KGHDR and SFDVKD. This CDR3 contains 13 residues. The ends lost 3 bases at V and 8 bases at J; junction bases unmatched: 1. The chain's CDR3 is CATSDGTSYEQFF. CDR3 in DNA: TGTGCCACCAGTGATGGGACTAGCTATGAGCAGTTCTTC.

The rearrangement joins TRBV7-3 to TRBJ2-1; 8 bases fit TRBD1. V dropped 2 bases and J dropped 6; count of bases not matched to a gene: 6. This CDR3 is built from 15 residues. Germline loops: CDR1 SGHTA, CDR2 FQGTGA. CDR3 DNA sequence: TGTGCCAGCAGCTTAGACAGGGGAAAGCTCAATGAGCAGTTCTTC. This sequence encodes CASSLDRGKLNEQFF.

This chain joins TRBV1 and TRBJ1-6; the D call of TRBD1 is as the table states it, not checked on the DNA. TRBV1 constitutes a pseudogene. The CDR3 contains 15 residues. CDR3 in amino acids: CTSSQTGTGVSPLHF. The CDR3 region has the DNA TGCACCAGCAGCCAAACCGGGACAGGGGTGTCACCCCTCCACTTT.

The CDR3 is CASSKTLTSAGEQYF. The CDR3 region has the DNA TGTGCCAGCAGTAAGACCTTGACTAGCGCGGGGGAGCAGTACTTC. The chain is built from TRBV6-5 and TRBJ2-7, with 8 bases fitting TRBD2. The CDR3 length is 15 residues. The germline V gene encodes CDR1 MNHEY and CDR2 SVGAGI. The J segment lost 7 bases and the V segment lost 5 bases, leaving 13 bases of the junction unmatched.

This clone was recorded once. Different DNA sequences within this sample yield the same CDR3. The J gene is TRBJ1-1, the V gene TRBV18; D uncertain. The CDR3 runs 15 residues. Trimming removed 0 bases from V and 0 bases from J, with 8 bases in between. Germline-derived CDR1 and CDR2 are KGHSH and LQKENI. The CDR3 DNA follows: TGTGCCAGCTCACCACCCCCGGGAATGAACACTGAAGCTTTCTTT. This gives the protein CASSPPPGMNTEAFF.

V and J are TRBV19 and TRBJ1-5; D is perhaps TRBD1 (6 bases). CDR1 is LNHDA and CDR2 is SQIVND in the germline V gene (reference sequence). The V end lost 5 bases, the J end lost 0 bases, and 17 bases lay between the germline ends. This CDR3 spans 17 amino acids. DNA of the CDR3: TGTGCCAGTAGTCTCGACAGGTGGGGCTATAGCAATCAGCCCCAGCATTTT. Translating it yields CASSLDRWGYSNQPQHF. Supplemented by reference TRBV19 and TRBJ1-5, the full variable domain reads DGGITQSPKYLFRKEGQNVTLSCEQNLNHDAMYWYRQDPGQGLRLIYYSQIVNDFQKGDIAEGYSVSREKKESFPLTVTSAQKNPTAFYLCASSLDRWGYSNQPQHFGDGTRLSIL.

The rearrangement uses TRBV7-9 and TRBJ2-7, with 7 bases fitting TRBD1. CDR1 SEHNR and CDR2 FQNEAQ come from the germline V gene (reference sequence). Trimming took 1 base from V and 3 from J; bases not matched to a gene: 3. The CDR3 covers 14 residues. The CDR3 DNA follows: TGTGCCAGCAGCTTAGAGACAGGGCTCTACGAGCAGTACTTC. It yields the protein CASSLETGLYEQYF. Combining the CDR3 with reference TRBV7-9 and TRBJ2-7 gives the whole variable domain DTGVSQNPRHKITKRGQNVTFRCDPISEHNRLYWYRQTLGQGPEFLTYFQNEAQLEKSRLLSDRFSAERPKGSFSTLEIQRTEQGDSAMYLCASSLETGLYEQYFGPGTRLTVT.

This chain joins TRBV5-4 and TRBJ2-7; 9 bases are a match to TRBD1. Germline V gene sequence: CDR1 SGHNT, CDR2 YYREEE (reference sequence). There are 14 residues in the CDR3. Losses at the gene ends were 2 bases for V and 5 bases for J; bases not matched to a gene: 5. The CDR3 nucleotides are TGTGCCAGCAGCTTAAACAGGGGGCAACACGAGCAGTACTTC. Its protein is CASSLNRGQHEQYF.

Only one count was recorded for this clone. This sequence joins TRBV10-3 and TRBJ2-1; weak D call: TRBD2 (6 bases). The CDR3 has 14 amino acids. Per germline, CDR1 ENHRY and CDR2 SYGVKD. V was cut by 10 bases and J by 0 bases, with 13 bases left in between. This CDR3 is CANSGTGSYNEQFF. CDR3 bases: TGTGCCAACTCCGGGACTGGCTCCTACAATGAGCAGTTCTTC.

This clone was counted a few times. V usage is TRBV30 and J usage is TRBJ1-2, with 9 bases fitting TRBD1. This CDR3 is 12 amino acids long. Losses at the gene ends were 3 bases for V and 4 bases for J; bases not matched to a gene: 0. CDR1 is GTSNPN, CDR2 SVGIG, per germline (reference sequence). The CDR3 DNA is TGTGCCTGGAGGACAGGGGGCTATGGCTACACCTTC. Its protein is CAWRTGGYGYTF.

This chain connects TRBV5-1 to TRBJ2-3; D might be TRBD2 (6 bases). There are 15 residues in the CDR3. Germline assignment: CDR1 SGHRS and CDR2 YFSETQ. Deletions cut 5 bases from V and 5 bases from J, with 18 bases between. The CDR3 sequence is CASRSVGGAGDTQYF. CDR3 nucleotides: TGCGCCAGCAGGAGTGTCGGCGGGGCGGGAGATACGCAGTATTTT.

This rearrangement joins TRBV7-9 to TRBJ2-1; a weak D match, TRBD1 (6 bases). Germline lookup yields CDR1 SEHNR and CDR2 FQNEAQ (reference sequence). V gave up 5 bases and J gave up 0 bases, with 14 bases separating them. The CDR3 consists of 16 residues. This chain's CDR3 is CASSPRTGSSYNEQFF. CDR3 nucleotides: TGTGCCAGCAGCCCCCGAACAGGGAGCTCCTACAATGAGCAGTTCTTC. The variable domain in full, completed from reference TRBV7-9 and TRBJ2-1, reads DTGVSQNPRHKITKRGQNVTFRCDPISEHNRLYWYRQTLGQGPEFLTYFQNEAQLEKSRLLSDRFSAERPKGSFSTLEIQRTEQGDSAMYLCASSPRTGSSYNEQFFGPGTRLTVL.

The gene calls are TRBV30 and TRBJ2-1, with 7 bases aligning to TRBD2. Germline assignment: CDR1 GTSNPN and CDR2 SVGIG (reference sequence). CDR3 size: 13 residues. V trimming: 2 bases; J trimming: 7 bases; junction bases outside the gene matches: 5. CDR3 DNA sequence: TGTGCCTGGAGTACGGGAGGAGCAAATGAGCAGTTCTTC. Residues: CAWSTGGANEQFF.

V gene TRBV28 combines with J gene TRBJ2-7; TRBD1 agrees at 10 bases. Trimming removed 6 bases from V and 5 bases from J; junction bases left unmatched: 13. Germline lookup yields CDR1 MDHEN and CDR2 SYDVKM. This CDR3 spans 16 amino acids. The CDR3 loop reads CASSLEGGTGDDEQYF. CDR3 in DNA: TGTGCCAGCAGCCTCGAAGGTGGGACAGGGGACGACGAGCAGTACTTC.

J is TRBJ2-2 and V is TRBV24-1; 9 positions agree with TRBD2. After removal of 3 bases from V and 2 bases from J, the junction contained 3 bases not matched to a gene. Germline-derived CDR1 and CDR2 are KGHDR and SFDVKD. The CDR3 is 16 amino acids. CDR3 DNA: TGTGCCACCAGTGATGAGACTAGCGGAAACACCGGGGAGCTGTTTTTT. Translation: CATSDETSGNTGELFF.

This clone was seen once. This CDR3 reads CASSFVLGGSYEQYF. CDR3 DNA: TGTGCCAGCAGCTTTGTCCTGGGAGGCTCCTACGAGCAGTACTTC. The J gene is TRBJ2-7, the V gene TRBV11-2; D possibly corresponds to TRBD2 (6 bases). V shed 3 bases and J shed 0 bases, with 12 bases lying between them. Germline V lookup: CDR1 SGHAT, CDR2 FQNNGV. CDR3 size: 15 residues.

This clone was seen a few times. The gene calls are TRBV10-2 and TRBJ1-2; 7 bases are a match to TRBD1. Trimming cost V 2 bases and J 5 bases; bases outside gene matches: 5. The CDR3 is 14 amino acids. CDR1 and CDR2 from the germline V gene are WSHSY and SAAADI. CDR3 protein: CASSENAGGYGYTF. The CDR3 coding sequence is TGCGCCAGCAGTGAGAATGCAGGGGGGTATGGCTACACCTTC.

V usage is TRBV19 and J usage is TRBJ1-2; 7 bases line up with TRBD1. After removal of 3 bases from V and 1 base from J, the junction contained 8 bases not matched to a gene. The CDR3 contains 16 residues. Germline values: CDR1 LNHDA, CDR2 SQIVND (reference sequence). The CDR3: CASSMLRGGNNYGYTF. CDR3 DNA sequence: TGTGCCAGTAGTATGCTTCGAGGGGGCAATAACTATGGCTACACCTTC.

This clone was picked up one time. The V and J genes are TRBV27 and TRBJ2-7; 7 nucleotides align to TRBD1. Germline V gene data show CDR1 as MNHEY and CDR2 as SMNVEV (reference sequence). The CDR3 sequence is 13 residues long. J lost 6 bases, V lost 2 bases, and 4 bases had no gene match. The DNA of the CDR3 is TGTGCCAGCAGTTTAACGGGACAGACCGAGCAGTACTTC. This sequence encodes CASSLTGQTEQYF.